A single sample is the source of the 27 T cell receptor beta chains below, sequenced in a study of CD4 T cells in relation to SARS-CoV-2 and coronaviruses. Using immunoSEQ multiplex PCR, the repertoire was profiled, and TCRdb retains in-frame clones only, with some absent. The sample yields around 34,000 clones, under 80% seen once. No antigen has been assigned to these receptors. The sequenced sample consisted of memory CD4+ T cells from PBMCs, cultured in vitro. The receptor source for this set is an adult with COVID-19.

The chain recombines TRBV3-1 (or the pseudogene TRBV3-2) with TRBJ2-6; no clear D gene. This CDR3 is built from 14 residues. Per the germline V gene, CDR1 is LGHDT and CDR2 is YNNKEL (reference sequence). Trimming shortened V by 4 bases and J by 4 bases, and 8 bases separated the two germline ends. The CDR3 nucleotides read TGTGCCAGCAGCCTACCGGCCGGGGCCAACGTCCTGACTTTC. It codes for CASSLPAGANVLTF.

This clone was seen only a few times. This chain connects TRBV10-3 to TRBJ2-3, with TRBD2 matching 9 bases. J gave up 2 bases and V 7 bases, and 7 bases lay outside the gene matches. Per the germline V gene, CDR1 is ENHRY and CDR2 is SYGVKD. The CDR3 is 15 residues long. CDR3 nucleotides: TGTGCCATCAAGAGTAGCGGGAGTGTCACAGATACGCAGTATTTT. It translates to CAIKSSGSVTDTQYF.

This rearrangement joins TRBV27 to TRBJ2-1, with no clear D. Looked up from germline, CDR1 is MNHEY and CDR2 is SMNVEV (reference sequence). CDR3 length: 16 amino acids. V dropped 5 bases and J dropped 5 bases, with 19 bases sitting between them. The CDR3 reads CASSPLTPPSDNEQFF. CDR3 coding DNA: TGTGCCAGCAGTCCCTTGACCCCCCCGTCCGACAATGAGCAGTTCTTC.

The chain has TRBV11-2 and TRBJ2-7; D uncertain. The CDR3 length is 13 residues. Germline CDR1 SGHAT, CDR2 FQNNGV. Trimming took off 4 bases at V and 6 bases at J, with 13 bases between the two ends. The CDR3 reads CASSSYLQTEQYF. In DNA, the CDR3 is TGTGCCAGCAGCTCTTATCTGCAGACCGAGCAGTACTTC.

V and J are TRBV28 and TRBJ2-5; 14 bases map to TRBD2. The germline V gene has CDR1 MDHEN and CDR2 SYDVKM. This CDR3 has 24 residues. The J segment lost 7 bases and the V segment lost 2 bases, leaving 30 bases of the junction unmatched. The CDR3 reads CASSLKNGLPGTSGSYGMGVTQYF. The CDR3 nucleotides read TGTGCCAGCAGTTTAAAAAACGGGCTGCCGGGGACTAGCGGGAGTTATGGAATGGGGGTGACCCAGTACTTC.

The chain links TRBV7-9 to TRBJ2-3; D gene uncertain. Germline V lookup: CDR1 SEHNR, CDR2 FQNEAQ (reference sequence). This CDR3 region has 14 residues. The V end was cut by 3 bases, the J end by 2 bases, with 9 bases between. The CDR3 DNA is TGTGCCAGCAGCTTGGGCCGGAACACAGATACGCAGTATTTT. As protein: CASSLGRNTDTQYF.

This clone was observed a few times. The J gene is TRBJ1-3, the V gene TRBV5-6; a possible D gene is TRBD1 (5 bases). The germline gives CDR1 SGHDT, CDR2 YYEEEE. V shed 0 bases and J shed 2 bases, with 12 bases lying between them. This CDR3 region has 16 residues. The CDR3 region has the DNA TGTGCCAGCAGCTTGGTCAGGGAGAAAGCTGGAAACACCATATATTTT. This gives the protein CASSLVREKAGNTIYF.

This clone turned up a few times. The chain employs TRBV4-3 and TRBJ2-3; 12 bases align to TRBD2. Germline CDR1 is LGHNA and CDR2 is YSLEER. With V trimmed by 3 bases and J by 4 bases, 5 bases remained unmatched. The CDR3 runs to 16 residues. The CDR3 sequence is CASSHKLAGGADTQYF. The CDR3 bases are TGCGCCAGCAGCCACAAACTAGCGGGAGGCGCAGATACGCAGTATTTT.

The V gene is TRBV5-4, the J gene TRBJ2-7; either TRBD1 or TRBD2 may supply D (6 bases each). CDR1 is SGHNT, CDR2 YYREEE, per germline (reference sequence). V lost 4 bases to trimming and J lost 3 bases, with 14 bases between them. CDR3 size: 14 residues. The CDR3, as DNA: TGTGCCAGCAGCAACGGGGGCTTAGGCTACGAGCAGTACTTC. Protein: CASSNGGLGYEQYF.

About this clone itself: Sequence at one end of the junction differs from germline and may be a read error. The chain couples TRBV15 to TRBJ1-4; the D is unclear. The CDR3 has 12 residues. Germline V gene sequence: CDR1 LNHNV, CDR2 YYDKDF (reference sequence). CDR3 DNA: TGTGCCACCAGCAGAGGTAATGGAAAACTGTTTTTT. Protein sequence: CATSRGNGKLFF.

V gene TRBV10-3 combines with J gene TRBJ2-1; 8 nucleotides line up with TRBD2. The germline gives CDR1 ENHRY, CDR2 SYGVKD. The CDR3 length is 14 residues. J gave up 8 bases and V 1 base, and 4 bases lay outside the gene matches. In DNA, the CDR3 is TGTGCCATCAGTGAGTTAGCGGGAAGCGATGAGCAGTTCTTC. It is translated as CAISELAGSDEQFF.

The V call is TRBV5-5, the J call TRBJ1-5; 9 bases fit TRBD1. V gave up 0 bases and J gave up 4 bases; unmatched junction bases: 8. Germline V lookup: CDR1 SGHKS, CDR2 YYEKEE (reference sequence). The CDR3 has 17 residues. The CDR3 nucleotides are TGTGCCAGCAGCTTGGGTTTGGGACAGGGATCGAATCAGCCCCAGCATTTT. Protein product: CASSLGLGQGSNQPQHF.

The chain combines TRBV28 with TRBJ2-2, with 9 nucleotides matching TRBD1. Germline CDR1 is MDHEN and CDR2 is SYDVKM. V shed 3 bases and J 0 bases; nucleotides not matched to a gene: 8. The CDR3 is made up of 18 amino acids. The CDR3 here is CASSFWGTGGANTGELFF. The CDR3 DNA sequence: TGTGCCAGCAGTTTTTGGGGCACAGGGGGCGCGAACACCGGGGAGCTGTTTTTT. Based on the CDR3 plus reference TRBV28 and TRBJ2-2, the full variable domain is DVKVTQSSRYLVKRTGEKVFLECVQDMDHENMFWYRQDPGLGLRLIYFSYDVKMKEKGDIPEGYSVSREKKERFSLILESASTNQTSMYLCASSFWGTGGANTGELFFGEGSRLTVL.

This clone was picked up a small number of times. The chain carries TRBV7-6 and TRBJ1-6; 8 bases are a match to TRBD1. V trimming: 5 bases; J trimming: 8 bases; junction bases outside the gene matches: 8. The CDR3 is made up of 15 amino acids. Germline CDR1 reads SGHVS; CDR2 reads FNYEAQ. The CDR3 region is CASSPRTGRYSPLHF. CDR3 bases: TGTGCCAGCAGCCCAAGGACAGGGCGTTATTCACCCCTCCACTTT.

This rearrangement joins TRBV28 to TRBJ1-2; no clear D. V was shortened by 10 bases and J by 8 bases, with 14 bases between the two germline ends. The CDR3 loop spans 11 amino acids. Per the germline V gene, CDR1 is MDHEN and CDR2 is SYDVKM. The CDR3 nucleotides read TGTGCCATCAACGACCCCCAGGGCTACACCTTC. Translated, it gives CAINDPQGYTF.

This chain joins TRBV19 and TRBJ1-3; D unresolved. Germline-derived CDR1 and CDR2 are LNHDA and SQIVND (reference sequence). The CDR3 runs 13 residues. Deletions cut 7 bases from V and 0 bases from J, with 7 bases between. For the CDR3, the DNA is TGTGCCAGTAAGGAGAACTCTGGAAACACCATATATTTT. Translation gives CASKENSGNTIYF.

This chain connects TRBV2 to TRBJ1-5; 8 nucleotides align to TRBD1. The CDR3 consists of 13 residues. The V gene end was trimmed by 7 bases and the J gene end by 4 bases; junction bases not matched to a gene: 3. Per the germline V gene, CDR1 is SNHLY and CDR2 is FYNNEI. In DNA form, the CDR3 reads TGTGCCAGCAAGGGACAGGAGAATCAGCCCCAGCATTTT. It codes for CASKGQENQPQHF.

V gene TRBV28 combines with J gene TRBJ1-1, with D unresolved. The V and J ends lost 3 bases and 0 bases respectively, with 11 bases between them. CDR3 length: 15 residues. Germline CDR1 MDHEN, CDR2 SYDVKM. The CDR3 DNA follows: TGTGCCAGCAGTTTTCATGACCGAGTGAACACTGAAGCTTTCTTT. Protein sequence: CASSFHDRVNTEAFF.

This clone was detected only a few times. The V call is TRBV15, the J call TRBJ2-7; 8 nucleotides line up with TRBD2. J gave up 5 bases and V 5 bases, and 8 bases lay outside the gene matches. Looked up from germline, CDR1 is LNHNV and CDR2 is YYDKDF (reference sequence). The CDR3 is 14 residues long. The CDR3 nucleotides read TGTGCCACCAGCGCGACTAGCGTCGGCCACGAGCAGTACTTC. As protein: CATSATSVGHEQYF.

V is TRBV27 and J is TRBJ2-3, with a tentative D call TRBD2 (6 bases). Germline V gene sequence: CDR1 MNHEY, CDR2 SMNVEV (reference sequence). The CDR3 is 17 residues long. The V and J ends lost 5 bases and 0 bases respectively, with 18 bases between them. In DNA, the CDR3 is TGTGCCAGCAGTCCTCCGGGACTCGCATCTAGCACAGATACGCAGTATTTT. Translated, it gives CASSPPGLASSTDTQYF.

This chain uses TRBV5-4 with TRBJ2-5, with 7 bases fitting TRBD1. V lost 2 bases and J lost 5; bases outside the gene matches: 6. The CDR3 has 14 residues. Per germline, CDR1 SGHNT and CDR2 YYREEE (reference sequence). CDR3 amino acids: CASSFSGGWETQYF. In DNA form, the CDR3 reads TGTGCCAGCAGCTTTTCAGGGGGTTGGGAGACCCAGTACTTC.

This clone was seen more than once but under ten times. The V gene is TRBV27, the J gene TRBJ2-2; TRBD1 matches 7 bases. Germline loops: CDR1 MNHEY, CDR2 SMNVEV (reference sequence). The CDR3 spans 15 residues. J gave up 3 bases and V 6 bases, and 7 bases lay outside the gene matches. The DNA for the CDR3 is TGTGCCAGCAGCTACAGGGGTAGGGACACCGGGGAGCTGTTTTTT. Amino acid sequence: CASSYRGRDTGELFF.

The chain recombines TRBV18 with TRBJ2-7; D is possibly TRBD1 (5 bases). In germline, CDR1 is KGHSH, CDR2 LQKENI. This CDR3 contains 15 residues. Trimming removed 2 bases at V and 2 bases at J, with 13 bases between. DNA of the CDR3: TGTGCCAGCTCACCAGAGCAGGGAAGCACCTACGAGCAGTACTTC. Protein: CASSPEQGSTYEQYF.

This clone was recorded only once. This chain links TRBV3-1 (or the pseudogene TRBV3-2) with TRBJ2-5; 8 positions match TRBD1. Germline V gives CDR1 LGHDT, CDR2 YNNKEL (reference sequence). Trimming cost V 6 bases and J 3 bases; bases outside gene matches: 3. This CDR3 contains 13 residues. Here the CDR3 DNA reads TGTGCCAGCAGGAACAGGGGGGAAGAGACCCAGTACTTC. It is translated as CASRNRGEETQYF.

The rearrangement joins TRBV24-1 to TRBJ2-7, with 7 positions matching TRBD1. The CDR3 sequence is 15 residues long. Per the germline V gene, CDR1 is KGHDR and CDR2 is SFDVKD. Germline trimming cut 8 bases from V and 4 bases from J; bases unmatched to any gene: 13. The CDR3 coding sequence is TGTGCCACCAAGAGGGGAGACAGGGTCGCTTACGAGCAGTACTTC. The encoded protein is CATKRGDRVAYEQYF.

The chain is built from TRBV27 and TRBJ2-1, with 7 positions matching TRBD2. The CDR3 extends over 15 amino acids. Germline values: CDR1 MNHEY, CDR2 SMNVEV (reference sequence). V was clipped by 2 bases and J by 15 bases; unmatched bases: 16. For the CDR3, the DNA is TGTGCCAGCAGTTTACCGTCGGGCGGGAGTCCGACCTGGTTCTTC. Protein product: CASSLPSGGSPTWFF.

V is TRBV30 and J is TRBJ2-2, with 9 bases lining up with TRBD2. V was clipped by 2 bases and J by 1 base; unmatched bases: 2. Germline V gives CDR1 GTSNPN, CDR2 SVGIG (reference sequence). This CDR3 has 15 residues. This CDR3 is CAWSQTSGNTGELFF. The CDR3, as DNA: TGTGCCTGGAGTCAGACTAGCGGGAACACCGGGGAGCTGTTTTTT.